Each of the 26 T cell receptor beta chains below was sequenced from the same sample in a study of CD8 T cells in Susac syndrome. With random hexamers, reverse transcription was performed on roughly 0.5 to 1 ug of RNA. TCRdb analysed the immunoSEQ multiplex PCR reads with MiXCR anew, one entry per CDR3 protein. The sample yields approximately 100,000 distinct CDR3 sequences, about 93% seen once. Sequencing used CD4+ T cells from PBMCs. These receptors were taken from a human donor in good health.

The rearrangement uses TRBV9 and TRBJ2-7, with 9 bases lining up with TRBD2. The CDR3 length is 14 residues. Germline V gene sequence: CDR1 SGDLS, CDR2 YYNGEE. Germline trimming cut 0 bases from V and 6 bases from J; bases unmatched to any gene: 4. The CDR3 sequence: CASSVDAGGLEQYF. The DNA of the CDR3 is TGTGCCAGCAGCGTAGATGCGGGAGGGCTCGAGCAGTACTTC.

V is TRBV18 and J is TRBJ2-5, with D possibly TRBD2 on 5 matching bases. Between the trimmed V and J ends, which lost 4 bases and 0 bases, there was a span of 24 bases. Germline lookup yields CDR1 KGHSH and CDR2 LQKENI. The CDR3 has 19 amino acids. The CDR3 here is CASSLLNPPSGVYQETQYF. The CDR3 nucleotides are TGTGCCAGCTCACTTTTGAACCCCCCCAGCGGAGTGTACCAAGAGACCCAGTACTTC.

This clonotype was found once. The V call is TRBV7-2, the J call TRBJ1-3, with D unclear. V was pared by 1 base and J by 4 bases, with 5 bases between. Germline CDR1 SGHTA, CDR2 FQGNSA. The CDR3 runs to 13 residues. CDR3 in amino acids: CASSLGMGNTIYF. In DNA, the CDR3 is TGTGCCAGCAGCTTAGGGATGGGAAACACCATATATTTT.

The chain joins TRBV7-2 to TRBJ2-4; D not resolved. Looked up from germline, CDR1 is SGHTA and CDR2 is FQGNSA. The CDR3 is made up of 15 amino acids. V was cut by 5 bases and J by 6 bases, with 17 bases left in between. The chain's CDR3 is CASSPALHTPNIQYF. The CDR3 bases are TGTGCCAGCAGCCCCGCGCTTCACACACCAAACATTCAGTACTTC.

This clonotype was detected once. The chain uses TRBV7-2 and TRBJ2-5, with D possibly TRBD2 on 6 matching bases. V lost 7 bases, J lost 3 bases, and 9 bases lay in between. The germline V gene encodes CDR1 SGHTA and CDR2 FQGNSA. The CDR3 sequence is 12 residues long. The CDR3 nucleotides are TGTGCCAGCAATGCGGGGAAAGAGACCCAGTACTTC. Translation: CASNAGKETQYF.

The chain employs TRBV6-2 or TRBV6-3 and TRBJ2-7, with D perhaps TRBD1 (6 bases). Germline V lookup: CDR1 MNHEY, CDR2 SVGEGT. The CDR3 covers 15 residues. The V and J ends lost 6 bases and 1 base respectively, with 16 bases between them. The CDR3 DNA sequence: TGTGCCAGCAGGGGGGCAGGGGTAGAATCCTACGAGCAGTACTTC. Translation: CASRGAGVESYEQYF.

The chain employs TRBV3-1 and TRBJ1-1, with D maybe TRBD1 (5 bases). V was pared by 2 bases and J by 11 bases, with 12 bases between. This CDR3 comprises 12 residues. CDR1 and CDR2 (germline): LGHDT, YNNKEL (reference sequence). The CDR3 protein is CASSQQGETAFF. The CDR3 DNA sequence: TGTGCCAGCAGCCAACAGGGAGAGACCGCTTTCTTT.

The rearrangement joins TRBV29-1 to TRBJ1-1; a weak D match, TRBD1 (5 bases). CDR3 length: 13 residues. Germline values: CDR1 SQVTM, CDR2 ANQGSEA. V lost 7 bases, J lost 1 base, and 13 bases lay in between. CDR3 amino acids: CSAAHDRNTEAFF. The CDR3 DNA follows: TGCAGCGCCGCCCACGACAGGAACACTGAAGCTTTCTTT.

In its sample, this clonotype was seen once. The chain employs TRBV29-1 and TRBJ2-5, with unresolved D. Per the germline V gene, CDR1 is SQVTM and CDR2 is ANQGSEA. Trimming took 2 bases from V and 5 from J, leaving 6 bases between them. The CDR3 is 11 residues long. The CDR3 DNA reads TGCAGCGTTGAATTTGCGGAGACCCAGTACTTC. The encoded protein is CSVEFAETQYF.

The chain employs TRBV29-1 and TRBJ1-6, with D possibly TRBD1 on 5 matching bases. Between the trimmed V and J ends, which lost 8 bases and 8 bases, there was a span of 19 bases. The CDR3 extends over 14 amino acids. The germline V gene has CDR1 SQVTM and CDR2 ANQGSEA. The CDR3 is CSTRGKGPDSPLHF. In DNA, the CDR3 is TGCAGCACCCGGGGGAAGGGGCCGGATTCACCCCTCCACTTT.

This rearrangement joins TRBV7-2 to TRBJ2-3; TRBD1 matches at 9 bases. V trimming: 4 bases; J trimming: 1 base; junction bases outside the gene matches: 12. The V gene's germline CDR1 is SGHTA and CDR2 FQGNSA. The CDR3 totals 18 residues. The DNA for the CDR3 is TGTGCCAGCAGCTCGCCGGGACAGGGCGCAAAAGGCACAGATACGCAGTATTTT. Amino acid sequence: CASSSPGQGAKGTDTQYF.

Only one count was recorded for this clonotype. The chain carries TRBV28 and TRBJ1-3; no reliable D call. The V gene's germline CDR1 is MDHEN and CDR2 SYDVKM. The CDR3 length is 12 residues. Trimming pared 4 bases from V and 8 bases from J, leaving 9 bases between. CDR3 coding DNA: TGTGCCAGCAGTTCCCCAGCCGACACCATATATTTT. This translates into CASSSPADTIYF.

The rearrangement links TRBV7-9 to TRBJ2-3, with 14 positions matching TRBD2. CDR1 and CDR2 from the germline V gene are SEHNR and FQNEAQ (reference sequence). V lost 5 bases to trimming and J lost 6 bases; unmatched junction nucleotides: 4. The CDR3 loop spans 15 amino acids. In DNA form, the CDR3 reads TGTGCCAGCAGCAGACTAGCGGGAGGGGTGGATACGCAGTATTTT. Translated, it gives CASSRLAGGVDTQYF.

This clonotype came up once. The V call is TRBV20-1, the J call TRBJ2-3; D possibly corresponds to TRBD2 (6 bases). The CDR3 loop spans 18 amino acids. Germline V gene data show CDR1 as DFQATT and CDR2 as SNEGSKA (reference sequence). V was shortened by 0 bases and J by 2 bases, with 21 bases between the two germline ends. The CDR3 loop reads CSARDRRGVAGITDTQYF. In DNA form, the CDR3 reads TGCAGTGCTAGAGATCGGCGTGGGGTGGCGGGAATCACAGATACGCAGTATTTT.

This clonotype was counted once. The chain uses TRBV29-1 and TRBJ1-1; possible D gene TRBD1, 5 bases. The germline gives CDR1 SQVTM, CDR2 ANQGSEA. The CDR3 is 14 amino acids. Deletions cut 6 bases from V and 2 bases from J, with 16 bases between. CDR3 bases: TGCAGCGTCGGGGCGGCGGGCCCTAACACTGAAGCTTTCTTT. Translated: CSVGAAGPNTEAFF.

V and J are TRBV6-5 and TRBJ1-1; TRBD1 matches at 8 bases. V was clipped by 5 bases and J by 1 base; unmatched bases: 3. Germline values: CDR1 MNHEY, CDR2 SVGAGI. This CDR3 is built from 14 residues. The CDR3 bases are TGTGCCAGCAGTCGACAGGGGCCGAACACTGAAGCTTTCTTT. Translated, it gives CASSRQGPNTEAFF.

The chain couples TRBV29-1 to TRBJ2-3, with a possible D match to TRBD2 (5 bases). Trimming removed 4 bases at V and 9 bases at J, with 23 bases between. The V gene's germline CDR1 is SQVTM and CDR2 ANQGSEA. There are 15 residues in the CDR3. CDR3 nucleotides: TGCAGCGTTGGTGGAGCGGCAGTAAGGCACGCAACGCAGTATTTT. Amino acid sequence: CSVGGAAVRHATQYF.

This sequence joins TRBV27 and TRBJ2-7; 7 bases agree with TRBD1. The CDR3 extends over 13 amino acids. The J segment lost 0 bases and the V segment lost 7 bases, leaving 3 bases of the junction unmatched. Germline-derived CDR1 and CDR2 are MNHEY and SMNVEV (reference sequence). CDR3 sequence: CASIGDSSYEQYF. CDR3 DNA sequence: TGTGCCAGCATTGGGGACAGCTCCTACGAGCAGTACTTC.

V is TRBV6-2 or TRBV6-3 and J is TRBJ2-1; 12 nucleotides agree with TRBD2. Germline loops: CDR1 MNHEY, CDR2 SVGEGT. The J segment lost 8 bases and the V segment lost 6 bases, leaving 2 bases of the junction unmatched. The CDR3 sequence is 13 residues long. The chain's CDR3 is CASRTSGGDEQFF. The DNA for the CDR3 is TGTGCCAGCAGGACTAGCGGGGGAGATGAGCAGTTCTTC.

The CDR3 loop reads CASRPQTGVYGYTF. DNA for the CDR3: TGTGCCAGCAGGCCTCAGACAGGGGTCTATGGCTACACCTTC. The rearrangement uses TRBV11-2 and TRBJ1-2; 8 bases line up with TRBD1. Germline V gene sequence: CDR1 SGHAT, CDR2 FQNNGV. The CDR3 runs to 14 residues. With 6 bases clipped from V and 4 bases from J, the junction kept 7 bases outside the gene matches.

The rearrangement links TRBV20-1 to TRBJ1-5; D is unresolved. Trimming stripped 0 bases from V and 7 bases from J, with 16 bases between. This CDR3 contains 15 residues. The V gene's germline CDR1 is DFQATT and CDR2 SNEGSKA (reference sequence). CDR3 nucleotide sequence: TGCAGTGCTAGAGATGGCGCCGTTGGGCAGCAGCCCCAGCATTTT. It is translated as CSARDGAVGQQPQHF.

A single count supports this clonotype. The CDR3 nucleotides are TGTGCCATCAGTGGCGATAGCGGCAGGGGGGTTGTAAATACGCAGTATTTT. It specifies CAISGDSGRGVVNTQYF. The genes are TRBV10-3 and TRBJ2-3, with a weak D call TRBD1 (7 bases). Trimming stripped 4 bases from V and 7 bases from J, with 24 bases between. This CDR3 contains 17 residues. Germline V gene sequence: CDR1 ENHRY, CDR2 SYGVKD.

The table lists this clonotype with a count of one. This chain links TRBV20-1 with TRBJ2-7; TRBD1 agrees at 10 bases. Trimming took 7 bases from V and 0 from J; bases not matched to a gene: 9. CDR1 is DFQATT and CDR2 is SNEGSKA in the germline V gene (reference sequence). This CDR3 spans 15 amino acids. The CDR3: CSVELGQGSSYEQYF. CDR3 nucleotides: TGCAGTGTAGAGTTGGGACAGGGGAGCTCCTACGAGCAGTACTTC.

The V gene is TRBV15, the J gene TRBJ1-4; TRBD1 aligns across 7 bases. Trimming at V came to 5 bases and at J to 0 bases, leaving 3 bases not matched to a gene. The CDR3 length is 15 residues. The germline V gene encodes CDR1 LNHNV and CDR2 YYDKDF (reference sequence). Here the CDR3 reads CATSGQAATNEKLFF. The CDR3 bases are TGTGCCACCAGCGGACAGGCGGCAACTAATGAAAAACTGTTTTTT.

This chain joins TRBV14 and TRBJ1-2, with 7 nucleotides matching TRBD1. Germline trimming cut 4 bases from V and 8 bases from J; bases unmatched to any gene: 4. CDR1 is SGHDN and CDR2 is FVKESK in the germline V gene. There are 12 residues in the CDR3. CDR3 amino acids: CASSRDSRGYTF. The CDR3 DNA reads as TGTGCCAGCAGCCGGGACAGTCGCGGCTACACCTTC.

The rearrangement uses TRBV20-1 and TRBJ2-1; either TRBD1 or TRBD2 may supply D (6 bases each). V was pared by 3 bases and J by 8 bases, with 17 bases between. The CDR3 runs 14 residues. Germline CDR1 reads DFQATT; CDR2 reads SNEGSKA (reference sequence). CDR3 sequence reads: CSASSRRGEDEQFF. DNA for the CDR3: TGCAGTGCTAGTTCGAGGAGGGGGGAGGATGAGCAGTTCTTC.